This entry is about one T cell receptor (beta chain). Its antigen is not known. The CDR3 is 17 amino acids. Trimming at V came to 4 bases and at J to 4 bases, leaving 15 bases not matched to a gene. CDR1 and CDR2 from the germline V gene are DFQATT and SNEGSKA (reference sequence). The source material, RNA transcripts, was used to amplify TCR beta CDR3 regions. HTBI primers drove first-round RT-PCR of the TCR CDR3. TCRdb independently ran MiXCR on the multiplex PCR reads; one entry per CDR3 protein. Here the sample spans 250,000 to 300,000 distinct CDR3 sequences, roughly 15% being singletons. The data belong to a study of T cells in Graves' hyperthyroidism and ophthalmopathy. General study points: Through a model of 13 V-J features, ophthalmopathy was separated from stable hyperthyroidism.

The study based diagnoses on clinical symptoms, serum thyroxine and TRAb, thyroid ultrasound and orbital computed tomography. The authors obtained PBMCs from roughly 10 ml of fresh peripheral blood. Sequencing was carried out using blood. The TCR sequence derives from a woman in her thirties or forties with Graves' hyperthyroidism that later progressed to Graves' ophthalmopathy. This chain joins TRBV20-1 and TRBJ2-5; 10 bases line up with TRBD2. CDR3 in amino acids: CSAKTGLAGVVIETQYF. In DNA, the CDR3 is TGCAGTGCTAAAACGGGGCTAGCGGGAGTGGTCATAGAGACCCAGTACTTC.